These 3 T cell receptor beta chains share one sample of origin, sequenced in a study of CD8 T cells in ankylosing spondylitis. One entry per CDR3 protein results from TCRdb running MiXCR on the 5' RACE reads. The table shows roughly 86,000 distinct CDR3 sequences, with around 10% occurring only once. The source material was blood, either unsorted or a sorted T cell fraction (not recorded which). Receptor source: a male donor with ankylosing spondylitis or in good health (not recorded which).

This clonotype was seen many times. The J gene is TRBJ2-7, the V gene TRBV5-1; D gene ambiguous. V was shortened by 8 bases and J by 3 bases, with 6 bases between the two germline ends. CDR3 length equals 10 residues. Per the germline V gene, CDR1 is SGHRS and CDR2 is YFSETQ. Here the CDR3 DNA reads TGCGCCAGGGGCAGCTACGAGCAGTACTTC. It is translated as CARGSYEQYF.

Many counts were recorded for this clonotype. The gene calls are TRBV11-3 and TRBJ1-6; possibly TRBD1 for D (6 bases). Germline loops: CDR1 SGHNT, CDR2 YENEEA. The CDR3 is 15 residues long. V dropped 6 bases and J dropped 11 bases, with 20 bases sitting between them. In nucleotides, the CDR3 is TGTGCCAGCAGACCACTCACAGGGCGCGAAACACCCCTCCACTTT. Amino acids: CASRPLTGRETPLHF.

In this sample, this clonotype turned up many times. The CDR3 here is CASRVGGFYNNEQFF. The CDR3 DNA sequence: TGCGCCAGCAGGGTTGGGGGCTTCTATAACAATGAGCAGTTCTTC. The V and J genes are TRBV10-2 and TRBJ2-1; TRBD1 is a possible D gene (6 bases). V was pared by 6 bases and J by 5 bases, with 17 bases between. The CDR3 spans 15 residues. CDR1 is WSHSY, CDR2 SAAADI, per germline.